The source of this T cell receptor beta chain is a study of spatial heterogeneity in lung cancer. About the research overall: Detected sequences consistently included more beta-chain ones than alpha-chain ones. Study-level results: Tracking of tumor mutation counts was seen in expanded intratumoral alpha and beta TCR counts. Alpha chain coverage of tumor T cells was estimated at 6% to 8%, and beta chain coverage at roughly 14%.

This clonotype was observed at least ten times. Its antigen is not known. Looked up from germline, CDR1 is SNHLY and CDR2 is FYNNEI. The CDR3 extends over 15 amino acids. V lost 7 bases to trimming and J lost 5 bases, with 20 bases between them. Time point noted: sample taken at primary tumor resection. Whole RNA from tumor, nontumor lung or frozen PBMC was sequenced unsorted. From the 5' RACE reads, TCRdb called clonotypes with MiXCR, one entry per CDR3 protein. The sample holds 8,500 to 10,000 distinct CDR3 sequences; 7.5% to 10% are singletons and the top ten take roughly 23%. The genes are TRBV2 and TRBJ1-1; D is unclear. This sequence was found in a male donor with early-stage non-small cell lung cancer. The starting material was lung tumor tissue, obtained at surgery. The CDR3 DNA is TGTGCCAGCACCGTGCTCCGTCGGGGAAATACTGAAGCTTTCTTT. It specifies CASTVLRRGNTEAFF.